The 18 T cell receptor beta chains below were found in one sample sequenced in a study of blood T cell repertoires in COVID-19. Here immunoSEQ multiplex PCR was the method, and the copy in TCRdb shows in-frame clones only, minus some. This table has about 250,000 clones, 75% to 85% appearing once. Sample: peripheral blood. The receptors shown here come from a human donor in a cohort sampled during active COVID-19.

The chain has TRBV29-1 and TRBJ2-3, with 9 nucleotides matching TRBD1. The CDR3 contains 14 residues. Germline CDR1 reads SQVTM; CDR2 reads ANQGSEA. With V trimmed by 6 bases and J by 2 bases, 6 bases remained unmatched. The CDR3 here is CSVPDRGNTDTQYF. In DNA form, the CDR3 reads TGCAGCGTCCCGGACAGGGGAAACACAGATACGCAGTATTTT.

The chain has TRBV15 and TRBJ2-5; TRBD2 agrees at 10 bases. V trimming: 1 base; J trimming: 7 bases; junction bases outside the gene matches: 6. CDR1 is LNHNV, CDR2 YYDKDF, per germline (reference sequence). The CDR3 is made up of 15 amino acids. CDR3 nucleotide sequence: TGTGCCACCAGCAGAGCTAGCGGGGGCTTAGCGACCCAGTACTTC. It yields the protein CATSRASGGLATQYF.

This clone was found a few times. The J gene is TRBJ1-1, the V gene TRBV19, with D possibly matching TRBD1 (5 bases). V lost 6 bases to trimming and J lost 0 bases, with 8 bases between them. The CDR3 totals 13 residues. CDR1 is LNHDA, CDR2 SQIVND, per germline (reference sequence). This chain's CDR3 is CASSTTVNTEAFF. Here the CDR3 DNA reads TGTGCCAGTAGCACGACAGTGAACACTGAAGCTTTCTTT. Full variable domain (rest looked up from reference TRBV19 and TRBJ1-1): DGGITQSPKYLFRKEGQNVTLSCEQNLNHDAMYWYRQDPGQGLRLIYYSQIVNDFQKGDIAEGYSVSREKKESFPLTVTSAQKNPTAFYLCASSTTVNTEAFFGQGTRLTVV.

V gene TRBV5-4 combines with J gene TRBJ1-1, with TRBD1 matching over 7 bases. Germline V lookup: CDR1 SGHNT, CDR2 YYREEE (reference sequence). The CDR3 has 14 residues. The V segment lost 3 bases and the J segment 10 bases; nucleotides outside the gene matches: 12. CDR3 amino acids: CASSSKRQTGRAFF. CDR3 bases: TGTGCCAGCAGCTCCAAACGCCAGACAGGGCGAGCTTTCTTT.

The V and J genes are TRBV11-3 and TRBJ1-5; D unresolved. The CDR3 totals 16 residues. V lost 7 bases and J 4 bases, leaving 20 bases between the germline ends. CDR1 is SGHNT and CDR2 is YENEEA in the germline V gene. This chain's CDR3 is CASKHSERTVNQPQHF. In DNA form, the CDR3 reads TGTGCCAGCAAACACTCGGAGCGGACGGTTAATCAGCCCCAGCATTTT. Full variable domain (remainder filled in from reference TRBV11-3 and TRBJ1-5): EAGVVQSPRYKIIEKKQPVAFWCNPISGHNTLYWYLQNLGQGPELLIRYENEEAVDDSQLPKDRFSAERLKGVDSTLKIQPAELGDSAVYLCASKHSERTVNQPQHFGDGTRLSIL.

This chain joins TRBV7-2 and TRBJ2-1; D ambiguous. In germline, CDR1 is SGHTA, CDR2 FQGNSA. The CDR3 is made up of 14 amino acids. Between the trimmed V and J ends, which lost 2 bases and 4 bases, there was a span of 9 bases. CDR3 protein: CASSLLPGYNEQFF. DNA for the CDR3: TGTGCCAGCAGCTTACTACCGGGTTACAATGAGCAGTTCTTC.

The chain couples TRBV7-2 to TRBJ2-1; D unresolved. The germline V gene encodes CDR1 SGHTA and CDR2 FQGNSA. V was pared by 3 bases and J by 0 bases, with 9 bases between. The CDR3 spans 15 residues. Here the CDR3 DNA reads TGTGCCAGCAGCTTTGACTGGAGCTCCTACAATGAGCAGTTCTTC. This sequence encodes CASSFDWSSYNEQFF.

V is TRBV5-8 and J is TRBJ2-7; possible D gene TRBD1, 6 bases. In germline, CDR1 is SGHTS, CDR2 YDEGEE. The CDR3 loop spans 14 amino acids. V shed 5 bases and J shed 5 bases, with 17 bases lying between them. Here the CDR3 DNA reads TGTGCCAGCAGTCTGGGGGCGGTTAGGAACGAGCAGTACTTC. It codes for CASSLGAVRNEQYF.

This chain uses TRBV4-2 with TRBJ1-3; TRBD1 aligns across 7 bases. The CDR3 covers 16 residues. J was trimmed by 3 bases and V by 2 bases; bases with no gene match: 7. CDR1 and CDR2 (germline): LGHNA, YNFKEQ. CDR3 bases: TGTGCCAGCAGCCAACCCGGGACAGCGGTTGGAAACACCATATATTTT. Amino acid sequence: CASSQPGTAVGNTIYF.

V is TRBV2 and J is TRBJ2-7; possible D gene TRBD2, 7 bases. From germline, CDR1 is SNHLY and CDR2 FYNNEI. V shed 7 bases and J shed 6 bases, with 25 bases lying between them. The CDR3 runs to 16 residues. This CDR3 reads CASMGLSGGLGSEQYF. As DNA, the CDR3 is TGTGCCAGCATGGGCTTATCGGGGGGCCTCGGGAGCGAGCAGTACTTC.

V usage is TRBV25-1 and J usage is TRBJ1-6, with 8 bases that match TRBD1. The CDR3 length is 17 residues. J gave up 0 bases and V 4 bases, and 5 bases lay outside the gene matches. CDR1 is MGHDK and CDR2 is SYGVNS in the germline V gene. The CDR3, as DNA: TGTGCCAGCAGTGGACACAGGGGGACCTCCTATAATTCACCCCTCCACTTT. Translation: CASSGHRGTSYNSPLHF. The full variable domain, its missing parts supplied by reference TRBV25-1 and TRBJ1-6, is EADIYQTPRYLVIGTGKKITLECSQTMGHDKMYWYQQDPGMELHLIHYSYGVNSTEKGDLSSESTVSRIRTEHFPLTLESARPSHTSQYLCASSGHRGTSYNSPLHFGNGTRLTVT.

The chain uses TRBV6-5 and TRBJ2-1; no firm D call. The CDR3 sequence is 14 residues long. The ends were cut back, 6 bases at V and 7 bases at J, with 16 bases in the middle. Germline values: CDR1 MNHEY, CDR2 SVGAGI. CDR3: CASSYASSLNEQFF. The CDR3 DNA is TGTGCCAGCAGCTATGCTTCTTCCCTGAATGAGCAGTTCTTC.

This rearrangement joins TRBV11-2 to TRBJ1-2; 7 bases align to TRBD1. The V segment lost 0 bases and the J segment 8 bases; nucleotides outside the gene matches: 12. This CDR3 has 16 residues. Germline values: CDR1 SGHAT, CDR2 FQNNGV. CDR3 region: CASSLERGRGVSGYTF. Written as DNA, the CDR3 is TGTGCCAGCAGCTTAGAGAGGGGGCGCGGAGTTAGCGGCTACACCTTC. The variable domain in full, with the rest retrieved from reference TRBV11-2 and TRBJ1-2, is EAGVAQSPRYKIIEKRQSVAFWCNPISGHATLYWYQQILGQGPKLLIQFQNNGVVDDSQLPKDRFSAERLKGVDSTLKIQPAKLEDSAVYLCASSLERGRGVSGYTFGSGTRLTVV.

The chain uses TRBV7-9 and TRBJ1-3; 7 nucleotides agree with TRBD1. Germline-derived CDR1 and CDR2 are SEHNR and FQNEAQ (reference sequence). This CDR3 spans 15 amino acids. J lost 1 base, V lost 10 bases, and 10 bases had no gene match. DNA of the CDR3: TGTGCCAACGACCGACAGGGAAATTCTGGAAACACCATATATTTT. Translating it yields CANDRQGNSGNTIYF.

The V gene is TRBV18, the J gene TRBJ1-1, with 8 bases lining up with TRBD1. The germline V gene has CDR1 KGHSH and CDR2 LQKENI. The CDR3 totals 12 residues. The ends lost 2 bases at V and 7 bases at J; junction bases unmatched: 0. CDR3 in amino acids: CASSPGTGEAFF. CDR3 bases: TGTGCCAGCTCACCAGGGACAGGTGAAGCTTTCTTT.

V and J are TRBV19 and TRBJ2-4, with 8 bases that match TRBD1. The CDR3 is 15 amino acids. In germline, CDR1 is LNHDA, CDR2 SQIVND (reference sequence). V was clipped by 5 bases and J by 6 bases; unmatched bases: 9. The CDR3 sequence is CASSGRRQGRNIQYF. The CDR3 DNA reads TGTGCCAGTAGTGGACGTCGACAGGGGCGAAACATTCAGTACTTC.

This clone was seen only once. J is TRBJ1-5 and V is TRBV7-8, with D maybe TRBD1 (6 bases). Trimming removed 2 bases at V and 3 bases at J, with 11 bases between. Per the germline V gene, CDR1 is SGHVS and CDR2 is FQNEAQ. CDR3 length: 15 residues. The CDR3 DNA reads TGTGCCAGCAGCTTATCTGGACAGCACAATCAGCCCCAGCATTTT. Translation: CASSLSGQHNQPQHF.

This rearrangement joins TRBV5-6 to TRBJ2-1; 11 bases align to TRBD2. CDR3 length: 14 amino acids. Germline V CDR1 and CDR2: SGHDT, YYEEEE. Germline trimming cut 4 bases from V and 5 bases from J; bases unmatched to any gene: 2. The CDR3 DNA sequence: TGTGCCAGCAGCCGGGGACTAGCGGACAATGAGCAGTTCTTC. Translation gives CASSRGLADNEQFF.